This T cell receptor (beta chain) was captured in a study of T cell responses to AZD1222 COVID-19 vaccine. In regard to this clone: Its target is unknown.

Measured with immunoSEQ multiplex PCR; TCRdb has only the in-frame clones, and not every one. The sample lists tens of thousands of clones; approximately 84% were seen once. The length of the CDR3 is 16 residues. Germline V gives CDR1 SEHNR, CDR2 FQNEAQ (reference sequence). V dropped 7 bases and J dropped 10 bases, with 25 bases sitting between them. Study results and limitations: The CD4 TCRs associated with vaccination extended across spike and predominated at 160-218 and 743-854. Compared with day 0, the breadth and depth of the Spike-specific TCR repertoire rose significantly after two doses of AZD1222. Donors in the cohort were predominantly white British and more often female, and clonal diversity was possibly underestimated. Nearly half of the spike-specific TCRs reportedly recognize variant regions that carry no mutations.

This TCR derives from an adult who received the AZD1222 COVID-19 vaccine. The chain is built from TRBV7-9 and TRBJ2-2; D perhaps matches TRBD2 (6 bases). The sequences come from peripheral blood, collected 28 days after the second AZD1222 dose. The CDR3, as DNA: TGTGCCAGCACCTTGGCGGGAAGTGGAGAACATGAGGAGCTGTTTTTT. Encoded protein: CASTLAGSGEHEELFF.